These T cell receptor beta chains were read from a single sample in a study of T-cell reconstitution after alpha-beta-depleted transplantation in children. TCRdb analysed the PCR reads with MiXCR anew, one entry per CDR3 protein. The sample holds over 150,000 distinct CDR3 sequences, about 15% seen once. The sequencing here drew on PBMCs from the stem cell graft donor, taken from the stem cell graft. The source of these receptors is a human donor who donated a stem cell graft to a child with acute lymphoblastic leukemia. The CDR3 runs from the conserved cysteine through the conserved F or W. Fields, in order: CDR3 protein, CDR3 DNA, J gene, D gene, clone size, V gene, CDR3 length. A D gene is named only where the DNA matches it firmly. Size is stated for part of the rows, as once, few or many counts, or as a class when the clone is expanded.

CASSFGPSTYEQYF | TGTGCCAGCAGCTTCGGCCCTTCAACCTACGAGCAGTACTTC | TRBJ2-7 | . | many | TRBV5-5 | 14
CAISDNSNTEAFF | TGTGCCATCAGTGATAATTCTAACACTGAAGCTTTCTTT | TRBJ1-1 | . | many | TRBV10-3 | 13
CASSVSRSYNEQFF | TGTGCCAGCAGTGTATCTCGCTCCTACAATGAGCAGTTCTTC | TRBJ2-1 | . | many | TRBV25-1 | 14
CASSLLSGTGNHEQYF | TGTGCCAGCAGTCTTCTCTCCGGGACAGGGAATCACGAGCAGTACTTC | TRBJ2-7 | TRBD1 | many | TRBV5-5 | 16
CASSLTGEETQYF | TGTGCCAGCAGCTTGACAGGGGAAGAGACCCAGTACTTC | TRBJ2-5 | TRBD1 | many | TRBV7-2 | 13
CSARDGALSSYNSPLHF | TGCAGTGCTAGAGATGGGGCCCTGAGCTCCTATAATTCACCCCTCCACTTT | TRBJ1-6 | . | many | TRBV20-1 | 17
CSARQEGYEQYF | TGCAGCGCCCGACAGGAGGGCTACGAGCAGTACTTC | TRBJ2-7 | . | many | TRBV29-1 | 12
CASSPESYMNTEAFF | TGTGCCAGCAGTCCAGAGTCCTATATGAACACTGAAGCTTTCTTT | TRBJ1-1 | . | many | TRBV28 | 15
CASSLGSQTGNTIYF | TGTGCCAGCAGCTTAGGATCACAAACTGGAAACACCATATATTTT | TRBJ1-3 | . | . | TRBV7-2 | 15
CASSLQSSGSGETQYF | TGTGCCAGCAGTTTACAGAGTAGCGGGAGTGGAGAGACCCAGTACTTC | TRBJ2-5 | TRBD2 | many | TRBV27 | 16
CSASLSAGWETQYF | TGCAGCGCGTCGTTGTCGGCAGGGTGGGAGACCCAGTACTTC | TRBJ2-5 | . | many | TRBV29-1 | 14
CASSTTTADQVYEQYF | TGTGCCAGTAGCACAACAACCGCCGACCAAGTGTACGAGCAGTACTTC | TRBJ2-7 | . | many | TRBV19 | 16
CSVLSPSQETQYF | TGCAGCGTTTTAAGTCCCAGCCAAGAGACCCAGTACTTC | TRBJ2-5 | . | many | TRBV29-1 | 13
CASSVSGGTDTQYF | TGCGCCAGCAGTGTGTCGGGAGGGACAGATACGCAGTATTTT | TRBJ2-3 | TRBD2 | many | TRBV10-2 | 14
CASSLASAGGEQFF | TGCGCCAGCAGCTTGGCCTCTGCGGGAGGGGAGCAGTTCTTC | TRBJ2-1 | TRBD2 | many | TRBV5-1 | 14
CASSRQLNEKLFF | TGTGCCAGCAGCCGACAGCTTAATGAAAAACTGTTTTTT | TRBJ1-4 | . | few | TRBV12-3/TRBV12-4 | 13
CASSLVFAPSSTDTQYF | TGTGCCAGCAGCTTGGTTTTTGCGCCTTCTAGCACAGATACGCAGTATTTT | TRBJ2-3 | . | many | TRBV5-5 | 17